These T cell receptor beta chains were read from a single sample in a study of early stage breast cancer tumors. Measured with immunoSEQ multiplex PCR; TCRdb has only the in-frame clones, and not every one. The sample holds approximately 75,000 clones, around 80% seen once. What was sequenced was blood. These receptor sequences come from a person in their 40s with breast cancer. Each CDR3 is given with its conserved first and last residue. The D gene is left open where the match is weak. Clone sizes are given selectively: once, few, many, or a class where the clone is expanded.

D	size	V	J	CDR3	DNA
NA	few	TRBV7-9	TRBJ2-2	CASSSSGELFF	TGTGCCAGCAGCTCTAGCGGGGAGCTGTTTTTT
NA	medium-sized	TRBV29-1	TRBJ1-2	CSVEPGGNYGYTF	TGCAGCGTCGAACCGGGGGGGAACTATGGCTACACCTTC
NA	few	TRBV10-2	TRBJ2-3	CASSRTSTDTQYF	TGCGCCAGCAGTAGGACTAGCACAGATACGCAGTATTTT
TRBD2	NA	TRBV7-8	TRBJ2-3	CASSGGLASDTQYF	TGTGCCAGCAGCGGGGGACTAGCTTCAGATACGCAGTATTTT
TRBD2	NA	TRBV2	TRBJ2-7	CASSSSGRTYEQYF	TGTGCCAGCAGCTCTAGCGGGCGTACCTACGAGCAGTACTTC
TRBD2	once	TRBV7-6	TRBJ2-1	CASSQASGGYNEQFF	TGTGCCAGCAGCCAAGCTAGCGGGGGGTACAATGAGCAGTTCTTC
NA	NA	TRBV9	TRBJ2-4	CASNPHQGTLEKFKNIQYF	TGTGCCAGCAACCCCCATCAAGGGACCCTCGAAAAATTTAAAAACATTCAGTACTTC
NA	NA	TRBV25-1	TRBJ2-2	CASSELSHRGELFF	TGTGCCAGCAGTGAACTCTCTCACCGCGGGGAGCTGTTTTTT
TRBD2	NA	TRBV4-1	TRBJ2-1	CASSQELAADNEQFF	TGCGCCAGCAGCCAAGAACTAGCGGCGGACAATGAGCAGTTCTTC
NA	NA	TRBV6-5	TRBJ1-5	CASRKAGNQPQHF	TGTGCCAGCAGAAAGGCGGGGAATCAGCCCCAGCATTTT
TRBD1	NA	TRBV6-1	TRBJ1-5	CAGSGQGNQPQHF	TGTGCCGGTTCGGGACAGGGGAATCAGCCCCAGCATTTT
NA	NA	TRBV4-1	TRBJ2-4	CASSPAILAKNIQYF	TGCGCCAGCAGCCCCGCTATTCTAGCCAAAAACATTCAGTACTTC
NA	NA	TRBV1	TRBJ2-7	CTSSSVRREKTEQYF	TGCACCAGCAGCTCCGTTAGGCGGGAGAAGACCGAGCAGTACTTC
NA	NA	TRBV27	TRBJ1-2	CASSSTASYGYTF	TGTGCCAGCAGTTCGACAGCATCCTATGGCTACACCTTC
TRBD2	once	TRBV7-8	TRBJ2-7	CASRPAPGTSGTYEQYF	TGTGCCAGCAGACCTGCACCGGGGACTAGCGGGACCTACGAGCAGTACTTC
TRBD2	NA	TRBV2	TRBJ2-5	CASSETGLAGGGETQYF	TGTGCCAGCAGTGAAACCGGACTAGCGGGAGGCGGAGAGACCCAGTACTTC
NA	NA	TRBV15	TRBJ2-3	CATSRVGASTDTQYF	TGTGCCACCAGCAGAGTAGGGGCTAGCACAGATACGCAGTATTTT
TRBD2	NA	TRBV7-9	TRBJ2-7	CASSVSGIGYEQYF	TGTGCCAGCAGCGTTAGCGGGATAGGGTACGAGCAGTACTTC
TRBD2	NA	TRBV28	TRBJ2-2	CASSRTSGDYTGELFF	TGTGCCAGCAGCCGTACTAGCGGGGATTACACCGGGGAGCTGTTTTTT
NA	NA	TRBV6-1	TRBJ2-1	CASSEVGAESSYNEQFF	TGTGCCAGCAGTGAAGTCGGGGCCGAGAGCTCCTACAATGAGCAGTTCTTC
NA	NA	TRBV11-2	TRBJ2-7	CASSFPDIYEQYF	TGTGCCAGCAGCTTTCCCGACATCTACGAGCAGTACTTC
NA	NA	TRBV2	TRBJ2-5	CASSGPGRETQYF	TGTGCCAGCAGTGGCCCAGGGAGGGAGACCCAGTACTTC
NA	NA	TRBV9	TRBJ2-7	CASSVTASPYEQYF	TGTGCCAGCAGCGTGACAGCTTCTCCCTACGAGCAGTACTTC
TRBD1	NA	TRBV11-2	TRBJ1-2	CASSSPGQGANLGYTF	TGTGCCAGCAGCTCACCGGGACAGGGGGCGAATCTGGGCTACACCTTC
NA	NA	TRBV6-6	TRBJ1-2	CASTGDYGYTF	TGTGCCAGTACAGGCGACTATGGCTACACCTTC
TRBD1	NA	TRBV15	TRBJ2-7	CATSRRGQGAYEQYF	TGTGCCACCAGCCGACGGGGACAGGGGGCTTACGAGCAGTACTTC
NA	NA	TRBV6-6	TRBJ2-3	CASSWSTRIPDTQYF	TGTGCCAGCAGTTGGTCGACCCGGATCCCAGATACGCAGTATTTT
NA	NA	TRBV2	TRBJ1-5	CASRVQGLGQPQHF	TGTGCCAGCAGAGTCCAGGGGCTTGGGCAGCCCCAGCATTTT
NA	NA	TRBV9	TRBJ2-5	CASSVQVGETQYF	TGTGCCAGCAGCGTACAGGTCGGAGAGACCCAGTACTTC
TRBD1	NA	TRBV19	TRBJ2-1	CASTPGQWFEGEQFF	TGTGCCAGTACCCCGGGACAGTGGTTTGAGGGTGAGCAGTTCTTC
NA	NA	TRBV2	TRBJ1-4	CASRGADNEKLFF	TGTGCCAGCAGAGGGGCGGATAATGAAAAACTGTTTTTT
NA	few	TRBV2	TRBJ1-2	CASSERGYGYTF	TGTGCCAGCAGTGAGCGAGGGTATGGCTACACCTTC
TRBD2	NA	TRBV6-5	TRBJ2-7	CASSLNPSGAYEQYF	TGTGCCAGCAGCCTAAACCCTAGCGGGGCCTACGAGCAGTACTTC
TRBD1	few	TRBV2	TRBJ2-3	CASTGTGGYTQYF	TGTGCCAGCACTGGGACAGGGGGCTATACGCAGTATTTT
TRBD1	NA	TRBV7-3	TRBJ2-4	CASSLGTGGEIQYF	TGTGCCAGCAGCCTGGGGACAGGGGGTGAGATTCAGTACTTC
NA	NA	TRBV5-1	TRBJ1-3	CASSPSGNTIYF	TGCGCCAGCAGCCCCTCTGGAAACACCATATATTTT
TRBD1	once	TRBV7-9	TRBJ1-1	CASSFSDRGSTEAFF	TGTGCCAGCAGCTTCTCCGACAGGGGAAGCACTGAAGCTTTCTTT
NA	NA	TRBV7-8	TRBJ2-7	CASSIDLHGEQYF	TGTGCCAGCAGCATTGACTTACATGGGGAGCAGTACTTC
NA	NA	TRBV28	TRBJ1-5	CASSLGGRVSNQPQHF	TGTGCCAGCAGTCTAGGAGGGAGGGTTAGCAATCAGCCCCAGCATTTT
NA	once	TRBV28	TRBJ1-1	CASSSYRENTEAFF	TGTGCCAGCAGTTCCTACCGCGAGAACACTGAAGCTTTCTTT
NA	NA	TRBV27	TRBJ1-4	CASSLLQKPTNEKLFF	TGTGCCAGCAGCCTCCTACAGAAGCCAACTAATGAAAAACTGTTTTTT
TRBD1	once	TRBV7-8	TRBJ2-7	CASSFSLGQVGYEQYF	TGTGCCAGCAGCTTTAGCCTAGGACAGGTTGGCTACGAGCAGTACTTC
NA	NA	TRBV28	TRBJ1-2	CASSFDSEINYGYTF	TGTGCCAGCAGTTTTGATTCAGAAATTAACTATGGCTACACCTTC
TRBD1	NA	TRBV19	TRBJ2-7	CASSSTGEDEQYF	TGTGCCAGTAGTTCTACAGGGGAAGACGAGCAGTACTTC
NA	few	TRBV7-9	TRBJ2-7	CASSPNSYEQYF	TGTGCCAGCAGCCCCAATAGCTACGAGCAGTACTTC